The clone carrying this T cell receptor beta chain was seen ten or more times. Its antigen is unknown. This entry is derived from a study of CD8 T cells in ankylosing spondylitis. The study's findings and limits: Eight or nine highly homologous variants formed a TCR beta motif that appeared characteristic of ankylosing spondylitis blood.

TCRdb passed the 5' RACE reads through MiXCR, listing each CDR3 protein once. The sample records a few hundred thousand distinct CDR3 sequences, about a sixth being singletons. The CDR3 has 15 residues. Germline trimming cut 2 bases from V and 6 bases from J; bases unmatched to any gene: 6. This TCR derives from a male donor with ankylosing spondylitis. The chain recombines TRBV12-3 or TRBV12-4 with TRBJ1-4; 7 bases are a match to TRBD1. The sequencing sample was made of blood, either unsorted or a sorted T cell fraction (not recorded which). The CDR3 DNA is TGTGCCAGCAGTTTAAAGGGGGCCAAAGATGAAAAACTGTTTTTT. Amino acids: CASSLKGAKDEKLFF.